This T cell receptor beta chain was identified during a study of cytomegalovirus exposure and HLA in healthy donors. V was cut by 3 bases and J by 4 bases, with 8 bases left in between. The CDR3 contains 13 residues. Germline CDR1 reads SGHRS; CDR2 reads YFSETQ. 13 Jbeta primers and 60 Vbeta primers were used for the PCR. The authors' processing: A later analysis tallied 87 million or so unique TCR beta chains, some 12 million of them shared. Here immunoSEQ multiplex PCR was the method, and the copy in TCRdb shows in-frame clones only, minus some. The V and J calls and clone size come from that table; D and trimming were worked out from the DNA. Here the sample spans roughly 100,000 clones, around 15% being singletons. Study outcomes and limitations: As a later analysis revealed, most CMV-associated TCR beta chains appeared HLA-restricted. Data from an earlier analysis indicated that most TCR beta V segments were productive either about 87% or about 30% of the time.

This clone turned up a few times. Its matching antigen is unknown. The receptor was isolated from a female donor in good health and CMV-seronegative. The sample consisted of PBMCs. This sequence joins TRBV5-1 and TRBJ1-5; D gene uncertain. CDR3 DNA: TGCGCCAGCAGCTCGGACTTGAATCAGCCCCAGCATTTT. This codes for CASSSDLNQPQHF.